These T cell receptor beta chains were read from a single sample in a study of human T cells and chemical hapten exposure. TCRdb called the RACE reads again in MiXCR, with one record for every CDR3 protein. This table holds some 350,000 distinct CDR3 sequences, 6% to 7% found once. The sample consisted of whole blood, taken in connection with sensitization to the hapten diphenylcyclopropenone (DPC). The receptors derive from a woman aged 18-29 years with alopecia areata. Some clones in this sample may be carry-over from other donors' samples. The CDR3 runs from the conserved cysteine through the conserved F or W. A D gene is named only where the DNA matches it firmly. Where a row states a size, it is once, few, many or the class of an expanded clone; other rows omit it.

abundance	j_gene	v_gene	d_gene	CDR3aa	CDR3nt
many	TRBJ1-4	TRBV12-3/TRBV12-4	NA	CASRFGPNEKLFF	TGTGCCAGCAGGTTCGGCCCTAATGAAAAACTGTTTTTT
many	TRBJ1-4	TRBV12-3/TRBV12-4	TRBD1	CASSYGGRGQSNEKLFF	TGTGCCAGCAGTTACGGCGGGAGGGGACAGTCTAATGAAAAACTGTTTTTT
NA	TRBJ1-5	TRBV2	NA	CASSELHQPQHF	TGTGCCAGCAGTGAGCTCCATCAGCCCCAGCATTTT
many	TRBJ1-6	TRBV10-3	NA	CAISAVYNSPLHF	TGTGCCATCAGTGCGGTATATAATTCACCCCTCCACTTT
NA	TRBJ1-2	TRBV27	NA	CASSLSPYPPPSGINYGYTF	TGTGCCAGCAGTTTATCACCCTATCCACCCCCCTCCGGGATAAACTATGGCTACACCTTC
many	TRBJ2-7	TRBV12-3/TRBV12-4	TRBD1	CASSLGQGSYEQYF	TGTGCCAGCAGTTTGGGACAGGGGTCCTACGAGCAGTACTTC
NA	TRBJ1-1	TRBV20-1	NA	CSAREGNQNTEAFF	TGCAGTGCTAGGGAAGGAAATCAGAACACTGAAGCTTTCTTT
many	TRBJ1-5	TRBV2	NA	CASSELQGRQPQHF	TGTGCCAGCAGTGAGTTACAGGGAAGACAGCCCCAGCATTTT
many	TRBJ1-2	TRBV5-1	TRBD1	CASSSAGTGFGKGYTF	TGCGCCAGCAGTTCCGCCGGGACAGGGTTTGGAAAGGGCTACACCTTC
few	TRBJ1-2	TRBV5-8	NA	CASSFYSLYTF	TGTGCCAGCAGCTTTTACAGCCTCTACACCTTC
NA	TRBJ1-2	TRBV7-2	TRBD1	CASSPGTGPNYGYTF	TGTGCCAGCAGCCCCGGGACAGGCCCTAACTATGGCTACACCTTC
many	TRBJ1-2	TRBV3-1	TRBD1	CASSLDRDGRYTF	TGTGCCAGCAGCCTCGACAGGGACGGGCGCTACACCTTC
many	TRBJ1-1	TRBV6-5	NA	CASRGQGEAFF	TGTGCCAGCCGGGGGCAGGGTGAAGCTTTCTTT
NA	TRBJ2-1	TRBV29-1	TRBD1	CSVTPWTGGGDEQFF	TGCAGCGTTACCCCCTGGACAGGGGGTGGTGATGAGCAGTTCTTC
few	TRBJ1-1	TRBV14	NA	CASSQVSRGTEAFF	TGTGCCAGCAGCCAAGTGTCCAGGGGAACTGAAGCTTTCTTT
few	TRBJ2-7	TRBV4-3	TRBD1	CASSQAGQGIGEQYF	TGCGCCAGCAGCCAAGCGGGACAGGGAATAGGGGAGCAGTACTTC
many	TRBJ2-1	TRBV7-2	TRBD2	CASSFSGTSSSYNEQFF	TGTGCCAGCAGCTTCTCCGGGACTAGCAGCTCCTACAATGAGCAGTTCTTC
NA	TRBJ1-5	TRBV28	NA	CASSLEGQRSNQPQHF	TGTGCCAGCAGTTTGGAGGGACAAAGAAGCAATCAGCCCCAGCATTTT
few	TRBJ2-5	TRBV5-5	NA	CASSPEWTQYF	TGTGCCAGCAGCCCAGAGTGGACCCAGTACTTC
few	TRBJ2-7	TRBV12-3/TRBV12-4	NA	CASSGDGTSYEQYF	TGTGCCAGCAGCGGCGACGGGACATCCTACGAGCAGTACTTC
few	TRBJ2-3	TRBV2	TRBD1	CASSVNRGIPDTQYF	TGTGCCAGCAGTGTCAACAGGGGTATCCCAGATACGCAGTATTTT
many	TRBJ2-2	TRBV9	NA	CASTNHPGELFF	TGTGCCAGCACTAACCACCCCGGGGAGCTGTTTTTT
many	TRBJ1-1	TRBV3-1	NA	CASSLFGSGMNTEAFF	TGTGCCAGCAGCCTTTTCGGGTCGGGGATGAACACTGAAGCTTTCTTT
many	TRBJ1-6	TRBV5-1	NA	CASSLTGSNNSPLHF	TGCGCCAGCAGCTTGACAGGATCCAATAATTCACCCCTCCACTTT
few	TRBJ2-6	TRBV15	NA	CATSREVSSVSGANVLTF	TGTGCCACCAGCAGAGAGGTCTCCTCGGTCTCTGGGGCCAACGTCCTGACTTTC
few	TRBJ1-1	TRBV7-9	NA	CASSPKETTEAFF	TGTGCCAGCAGCCCTAAGGAAACTACTGAAGCTTTCTTT
many	TRBJ1-6	TRBV7-2	TRBD1	CASSSGQVMRNSPLHF	TGTGCCAGCAGCTCCGGACAGGTCATGAGGAATTCACCCCTCCACTTT
NA	TRBJ2-2	TRBV7-2	TRBD1	CASRTGTGGATGELFF	TGTGCCAGCAGGACAGGGACAGGGGGTGCGACCGGGGAGCTGTTTTTT
many	TRBJ1-5	TRBV24-1	NA	CATSDQRRTPLGNQPQHF	TGTGCCACCAGTGATCAGCGCCGGACCCCCTTAGGAAATCAGCCCCAGCATTTT
NA	TRBJ2-1	TRBV24-1	NA	CATSDGDLDEQFF	TGTGCCACCAGTGACGGAGACTTGGATGAGCAGTTCTTC
many	TRBJ1-6	TRBV4-3	NA	CASSQDLPPHSPLHF	TGCGCCAGCAGCCAAGATCTCCCTCCGCATTCACCCCTCCACTTT
many	TRBJ1-5	TRBV6-1	NA	CASSGGGRQPQHF	TGTGCCAGCAGTGGGGGGGGGAGGCAGCCCCAGCATTTT
NA	TRBJ1-2	TRBV6-5	TRBD1	CASRRDRWGGYTF	TGTGCCAGCAGGAGGGACAGATGGGGAGGCTACACCTTC
few	TRBJ1-1	TRBV20-1	TRBD1	CSASNRGDTEAFF	TGCAGTGCTTCAAACAGGGGCGACACTGAAGCTTTCTTT
many	TRBJ2-7	TRBV6-5	NA	CASSREDSYEQYF	TGTGCCAGCAGTCGGGAGGACAGCTACGAGCAGTACTTC
many	TRBJ1-2	TRBV9	NA	CASSVVGNYGYTF	TGTGCCAGCAGCGTAGTGGGGAACTATGGCTACACCTTC
NA	TRBJ2-3	TRBV12-3/TRBV12-4	TRBD1	CASSFRDRELLTDTQYF	TGTGCCAGCAGTTTCCGGGACAGGGAATTATTAACAGATACGCAGTATTTT
NA	TRBJ2-3	TRBV7-9	NA	CASSPPGEGDTQYF	TGTGCCAGCAGCCCCCCTGGAGAAGGGGATACGCAGTATTTT
many	TRBJ2-1	TRBV7-2	NA	CASSFSSGTLVGNEQFF	TGTGCCAGCAGCTTCTCCTCCGGGACGCTTGTAGGGAATGAGCAGTTCTTC
many	TRBJ2-3	TRBV2	NA	CASSERVRITDTQYF	TGTGCCAGCAGTGAACGGGTCAGGATCACAGATACGCAGTATTTT
many	TRBJ2-1	TRBV12-3/TRBV12-4	NA	CASSLADQRDNEQFF	TGTGCCAGCAGTTTAGCGGACCAGAGGGACAATGAGCAGTTCTTC
many	TRBJ1-5	TRBV15	NA	CATSRDEWQPQHF	TGTGCCACCAGCAGAGATGAGTGGCAGCCCCAGCATTTT
NA	TRBJ1-3	TRBV4-2	TRBD1	CASSQDYRTGLNTIYF	TGTGCCAGCAGCCAAGATTATCGGACAGGGCTGAACACCATATATTTT
many	TRBJ2-3	TRBV6-5	NA	CASSRGGDTQYF	TGTGCCAGCAGCCGAGGAGGAGATACGCAGTATTTT
few	TRBJ1-2	TRBV6-5	NA	CASSYSRSSYTF	TGTGCCAGCAGTTACTCGAGATCGAGCTACACCTTC
NA	TRBJ1-4	TRBV20-1	NA	CSASGAGRTNEKLFF	TGCAGTGCTAGCGGAGCCGGCAGGACTAATGAAAAACTGTTTTTT
few	TRBJ1-1	TRBV25-1	TRBD1	CASSAVAGTGGLRRSEAFF	TGTGCCAGCAGTGCAGTGGCCGGGACAGGAGGGCTTAGAAGGTCTGAAGCTTTCTTT
NA	TRBJ2-7	TRBV2	NA	CASTQELGYEQYF	TGTGCCAGCACCCAGGAGTTGGGGTACGAGCAGTACTTC
NA	TRBJ1-1	TRBV14	NA	CASSRPIEVAEAFF	TGTGCCAGCAGCCGCCCGATAGAGGTGGCTGAAGCTTTCTTT
many	TRBJ1-1	TRBV4-2	TRBD1	CASSQYRGSPEAFF	TGTGCCAGCAGCCAGTACAGGGGCTCCCCTGAAGCTTTCTTT
few	TRBJ1-6	TRBV6-5	NA	CASSRRGSSSYNSPLHF	TGTGCCAGCAGTCGGAGGGGATCCAGCTCCTATAATTCACCCCTCCACTTT
NA	TRBJ2-1	TRBV6-2/TRBV6-3	TRBD2	CASSYEIAGYEQFF	TGTGCCAGCAGTTACGAGATAGCGGGGTATGAGCAGTTCTTC
NA	TRBJ2-1	TRBV4-3	TRBD2	CASSQDAGGGNEQFF	TGCGCCAGCAGCCAAGATGCCGGGGGGGGCAATGAGCAGTTCTTC
NA	TRBJ1-4	TRBV20-1	NA	CSARETGSSMEEKLFF	TGCAGTGCTAGAGAAACGGGGAGTTCGATGGAGGAAAAACTGTTTTTT